This passage covers 20 T cell receptor beta chains from one sample sequenced in a study of T-cell memory formation after mild COVID-19. TCRdb itself ran the 5' RACE reads through MiXCR, one entry per CDR3 protein. The data show 540,000 or so distinct CDR3 sequences, about 20% seen once. Specimen: PBMCs or a T cell subset sorted from them (not recorded which). All receptors derive from an adult woman who had mild COVID-19 (a few samples of this study predate the infection). Cell type and time point are not known.

The gene calls are TRBV7-9 and TRBJ1-1, with a weak D call TRBD1 (6 bases). V lost 3 bases and J 6 bases, leaving 17 bases between the germline ends. This CDR3 contains 15 residues. Germline CDR1 reads SEHNR; CDR2 reads FQNEAQ (reference sequence). CDR3 loop: CASSFVQGDWAEAFF. As DNA, the CDR3 is TGTGCCAGCAGCTTCGTACAGGGCGACTGGGCTGAAGCTTTCTTT.

CDR3 amino acids: CASREGLAGDTGELFF. For the CDR3, the DNA is TGTGCCAGCAGGGAGGGACTAGCGGGAGACACCGGGGAGCTGTTTTTT. The rearrangement uses TRBV7-6 and TRBJ2-2, with 14 positions matching TRBD2. Germline CDR1 SGHVS, CDR2 FNYEAQ. The CDR3 is 16 amino acids. Unmatched junction bases numbered 3, after V lost 6 bases and J lost 3 bases.

This clonotype was picked up a small number of times. The gene calls are TRBV29-1 and TRBJ1-2; no reliable D call. The germline V and J ends were trimmed by 5 bases and 3 bases, with 7 bases remaining between them. Germline values: CDR1 SQVTM, CDR2 ANQGSEA. The CDR3 loop spans 11 amino acids. In nucleotides, the CDR3 is TGCAGCGTTCGCGGGGACTATGGCTACACCTTC. As protein: CSVRGDYGYTF. The full variable domain, with the rest looked up from reference TRBV29-1 and TRBJ1-2, is SAVISQKPSRDICQRGTSLTIQCQVDSQVTMMFWYRQQPGQSLTLIATANQGSEATYESGFVIDKFPISRPNLTFSTLTVSNMSPEDSSIYLCSVRGDYGYTFGSGTRLTVV.

This chain connects TRBV3-1 to TRBJ1-1; D is undetermined. V dropped 4 bases and J dropped 1 base, with 13 bases sitting between them. Germline V CDR1 and CDR2: LGHDT, YNNKEL (reference sequence). CDR3 length: 15 residues. The CDR3 DNA reads as TGTGCCAGCAGCCCCGGCGGGCCGACGAACACTGAAGCTTTCTTT. Its translation is CASSPGGPTNTEAFF.

A single count supports this clonotype. This chain uses TRBV25-1 with TRBJ2-5; 8 bases are shared with TRBD2. The CDR3 runs 14 residues. Per the germline V gene, CDR1 is MGHDK and CDR2 is SYGVNS. V gave up 5 bases and J gave up 5 bases; unmatched junction bases: 7. The CDR3, as DNA: TGTGCCAGCAGTCCCCGGGGGGGGCTGGAGACCCAGTACTTC. As protein: CASSPRGGLETQYF.

CDR3 DNA: TGTGCCAGCAGCTACAGTATGGCTAGCGGGAGTACTGAGCAGTTCTTC. This translates into CASSYSMASGSTEQFF. This sequence joins TRBV3-1 and TRBJ2-1; 10 bases map to TRBD2. V shed 5 bases and J 9 bases; nucleotides not matched to a gene: 13. Germline lookup yields CDR1 LGHDT and CDR2 YNNKEL (reference sequence). The CDR3 is 16 residues long.

J is TRBJ1-6 and V is TRBV12-3 or TRBV12-4, with D uncertain. V was trimmed by 7 bases and J by 6 bases, leaving 10 bases between them. The CDR3 is made up of 13 amino acids. CDR3 region: CASIGPGNSPLHF. The CDR3 coding sequence is TGTGCCAGCATCGGTCCGGGTAATTCACCCCTCCACTTT.

This chain joins TRBV12-3 or TRBV12-4 and TRBJ2-2; TRBD2 matches 11 bases. V dropped 4 bases and J dropped 2; count of bases not matched to a gene: 9. The CDR3 runs to 18 residues. In DNA, the CDR3 is TGTGCCAGCAGTTCCCCGGGACTAGCGGCCTATAACACCGGGGAGCTGTTTTTT. It codes for CASSSPGLAAYNTGELFF.

This clonotype appeared a few times. The rearrangement joins TRBV10-3 to TRBJ1-2; D gene ambiguous. V lost 3 bases and J 4 bases, leaving 12 bases between the germline ends. Germline V CDR1 and CDR2: ENHRY, SYGVKD. The length of the CDR3 is 14 residues. The CDR3 here is CAISDWAATYGYTF. CDR3 nucleotides: TGTGCCATCAGTGATTGGGCCGCTACCTATGGCTACACCTTC.

There are a few counts of this clonotype. The chain is built from TRBV5-1 and TRBJ2-7, with 8 bases aligning to TRBD2. CDR3 length equals 14 residues. V trimming: 3 bases; J trimming: 3 bases; junction bases outside the gene matches: 5. Germline CDR1 SGHRS, CDR2 YFSETQ. The CDR3 DNA reads TGCGCCAGCAGCTGGGATAGCGGGGACTACGAGCAGTACTTC. Translation gives CASSWDSGDYEQYF.

The chain has TRBV7-2 and TRBJ2-3; TRBD2 matches 8 bases. V lost 2 bases and J lost 1; bases outside the gene matches: 2. This CDR3 spans 15 amino acids. Germline CDR1 SGHTA, CDR2 FQGNSA. The CDR3 DNA sequence: TGTGCCAGCAGCTTACAAGCGGGGGGCACAGATACGCAGTATTTT. This encodes CASSLQAGGTDTQYF.

The rearrangement links TRBV7-9 to TRBJ2-7; TRBD2 matches at 9 bases. CDR1 is SEHNR, CDR2 FQNEAQ, per germline (reference sequence). With 5 bases clipped from V and 5 bases from J, the junction kept 10 bases outside the gene matches. The CDR3 has 15 residues. The CDR3 here is CASSKGLAPRDEQYF. The CDR3 DNA sequence: TGTGCCAGCAGCAAGGGACTAGCTCCTCGGGACGAGCAGTACTTC. The full variable domain, rest sourced from reference TRBV7-9 and TRBJ2-7, is DTGVSQNPRHKITKRGQNVTFRCDPISEHNRLYWYRQTLGQGPEFLTYFQNEAQLEKSRLLSDRFSAERPKGSFSTLEIQRTEQGDSAMYLCASSKGLAPRDEQYFGPGTRLTVT.

This clonotype was recorded a few times. V usage is TRBV6-2 or TRBV6-3 and J usage is TRBJ2-7, with 7 nucleotides matching TRBD2. V was clipped by 2 bases and J by 0 bases; unmatched bases: 7. The CDR3 has 16 amino acids. Germline CDR1 is MNHEY and CDR2 is SVGEGT. In DNA, the CDR3 is TGTGCCAGCAGTTACCGTCTAGCGGAGGGCTCCTACGAGCAGTACTTC. Its translation is CASSYRLAEGSYEQYF.

This clonotype was counted a few times. The rearrangement uses TRBV28 and TRBJ2-3; possible D gene TRBD1, 5 bases. Trimming took 6 bases from V and 4 from J, leaving 14 bases between them. In germline, CDR1 is MDHEN, CDR2 SYDVKM. The CDR3 consists of 14 residues. CDR3: CASRAEGVADTQYF. In DNA form, the CDR3 reads TGTGCCAGCAGGGCGGAAGGGGTCGCAGATACGCAGTATTTT. The whole variable domain, filled in from reference TRBV28 and TRBJ2-3, reads DVKVTQSSRYLVKRTGEKVFLECVQDMDHENMFWYRQDPGLGLRLIYFSYDVKMKEKGDIPEGYSVSREKKERFSLILESASTNQTSMYLCASRAEGVADTQYFGPGTRLTVL.

The chain is built from TRBV7-9 and TRBJ2-5, with D tentatively TRBD1 (5 bases). CDR3 length: 14 residues. V lost 2 bases and J 5 bases, leaving 12 bases between the germline ends. The germline V gene encodes CDR1 SEHNR and CDR2 FQNEAQ (reference sequence). CDR3 protein: CASSLQGIVETQYF. CDR3 bases: TGTGCCAGCAGCTTACAGGGAATAGTCGAGACCCAGTACTTC.

The genes are TRBV5-6 and TRBJ2-1; D is unresolved. The CDR3 is 15 amino acids. CDR1 and CDR2 from the germline V gene are SGHDT and YYEEEE. Trimming cost V 4 bases and J 8 bases, with 19 bases left between them. The CDR3 DNA sequence: TGTGCCAGCAGCAAGACGGCGCCCCTCTTGGATGAGCAGTTCTTC. It is translated as CASSKTAPLLDEQFF.

The chain carries TRBV7-9 and TRBJ2-7; 7 bases match TRBD1. Looked up from germline, CDR1 is SEHNR and CDR2 is FQNEAQ (reference sequence). The CDR3 is 15 amino acids. V gave up 1 base and J gave up 2 bases; unmatched junction bases: 5. Here the CDR3 reads CASSLVQGSAYEQYF. Written as DNA, the CDR3 is TGTGCCAGCAGCTTAGTACAGGGGAGTGCCTACGAGCAGTACTTC.

The chain has TRBV7-2 and TRBJ2-7; 7 positions match TRBD2. CDR1 is SGHTA, CDR2 FQGNSA, per germline. CDR3 length: 15 amino acids. With V trimmed by 2 bases and J by 2 bases, 6 bases remained unmatched. For the CDR3, the DNA is TGTGCCAGCAGCTTACCCGGGACTATGACCTACGAGCAGTACTTC. Translating gives CASSLPGTMTYEQYF.

The genes are TRBV12-3 or TRBV12-4 and TRBJ2-1, with TRBD1 as a possible D gene (5 bases). With 3 bases removed from V and 8 bases from J, the gap between germline ends came to 20 bases. The CDR3 sequence is 16 residues long. The CDR3 DNA reads TGTGCCAGCAGTTTCAAGGGGCCGATAGCTGGTGATGAGCAGTTCTTC. Translation: CASSFKGPIAGDEQFF.

This clonotype was seen a handful of times. This chain uses TRBV29-1 with TRBJ2-2; D ambiguous. Germline V gives CDR1 SQVTM, CDR2 ANQGSEA. V lost 4 bases and J 0 bases, leaving 6 bases between the germline ends. The CDR3 has 13 residues. The CDR3 bases are TGCAGCGTTGTCCCTACGAACACCGGGGAGCTGTTTTTT. Protein sequence: CSVVPTNTGELFF.